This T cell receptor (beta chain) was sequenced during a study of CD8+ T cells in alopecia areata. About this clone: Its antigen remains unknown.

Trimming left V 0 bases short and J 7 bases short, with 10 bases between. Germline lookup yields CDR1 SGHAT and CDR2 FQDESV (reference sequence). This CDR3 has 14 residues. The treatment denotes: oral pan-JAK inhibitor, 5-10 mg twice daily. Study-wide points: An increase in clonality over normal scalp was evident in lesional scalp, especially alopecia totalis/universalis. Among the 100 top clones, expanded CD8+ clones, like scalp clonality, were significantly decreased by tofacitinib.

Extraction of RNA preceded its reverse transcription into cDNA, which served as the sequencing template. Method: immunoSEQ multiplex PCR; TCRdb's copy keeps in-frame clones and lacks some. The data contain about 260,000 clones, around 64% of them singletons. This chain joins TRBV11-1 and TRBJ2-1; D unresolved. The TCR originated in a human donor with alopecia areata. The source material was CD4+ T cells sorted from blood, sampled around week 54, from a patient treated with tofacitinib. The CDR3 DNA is TGTGCCAGCAGCTTAGCCCAGATGTGGAATGAGCAGTTCTTC. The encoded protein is CASSLAQMWNEQFF.